This TCR beta chain was documented in a study of blood T cell repertoires in COVID-19. Assay: immunoSEQ multiplex PCR; the TCRdb copy retains only in-frame clones and omits some. The sample consists of around 220,000 clones, approximately 86% of them appearing once. V shed 8 bases and J shed 7 bases, with 18 bases lying between them. Germline lookup yields CDR1 SQVTM and CDR2 ANQGSEA. The CDR3 has 13 residues. This clone was picked up one time. Sample: PBMCs or T cells enriched from blood (not recorded which). The chain couples TRBV29-1 to TRBJ2-1, with a tentative D call TRBD1 (5 bases). The source is a woman aged 45-65 years with acute COVID-19. CDR3 DNA sequence: TGCAGCTCGCAGGTGGTTAAGGGGAATGAGCAGTTCTTC. Translated: CSSQVVKGNEQFF.